The 9 T cell receptor beta chains below come from one sample, sequenced in a study of blood T cell repertoires in COVID-19. Clones were sequenced by immunoSEQ multiplex PCR, and TCRdb holds only the in-frame ones, with some missing. The data contain tens of thousands of clones, roughly 88% of them seen just once; the ten biggest clones take up approximately 46%. Sample: peripheral blood. Every receptor here comes from a human donor in a cohort sampled during active COVID-19.

This clone has a handful of counts. The V and J genes are TRBV2 and TRBJ1-2; D possibly corresponds to TRBD1 (5 bases). The CDR3 runs 13 residues. Per germline, CDR1 SNHLY and CDR2 FYNNEI. V lost 4 bases to trimming and J lost 1 base, with 7 bases between them. CDR3: CASSVDSNYGYTF. DNA for the CDR3: TGTGCCAGCAGTGTTGACAGTAACTATGGCTACACCTTC.

The chain uses TRBV4-3 and TRBJ1-2, with 9 nucleotides matching TRBD1. V shed 2 bases, J shed 4 bases, and the junction held 5 bases outside the gene matches. CDR1 and CDR2 (germline): LGHNA, YSLEER. The CDR3 spans 15 residues. The CDR3 loop reads CASSQTGTGSYGYTF. The CDR3, as DNA: TGCGCCAGCAGCCAAACCGGGACAGGGAGCTATGGCTACACCTTC.

The J gene is TRBJ2-5, the V gene TRBV7-2; 11 positions agree with TRBD2. The CDR3 is 15 amino acids. V shed 7 bases and J 1 base; nucleotides not matched to a gene: 5. In germline, CDR1 is SGHTA, CDR2 FQGNSA. CDR3 amino acids: CASIPTSGIQETQYF. The CDR3 bases are TGTGCCAGCATCCCGACTAGCGGGATCCAAGAGACCCAGTACTTC.

This sequence joins TRBV18 and TRBJ2-7, with 7 bases identical to TRBD1. This CDR3 contains 15 residues. V shed 5 bases and J 0 bases; nucleotides not matched to a gene: 7. Germline values: CDR1 KGHSH, CDR2 LQKENI. The CDR3 sequence is CASSTGVVGSYEQYF. CDR3 coding DNA: TGTGCCAGCTCAACAGGGGTTGTAGGCTCCTACGAGCAGTACTTC.

This clone was counted between two and nine times. The V gene is TRBV10-3, the J gene TRBJ2-3, with TRBD2 identical over 14 bases. Germline V gene sequence: CDR1 ENHRY, CDR2 SYGVKD. The CDR3 consists of 16 residues. V shed 8 bases, J shed 0 bases, and the junction held 4 bases outside the gene matches. The CDR3 region is CAIRLAGGLSTDTQYF. Here the CDR3 DNA reads TGTGCCATCCGACTAGCGGGGGGGCTTAGCACAGATACGCAGTATTTT.

The V gene is TRBV27, the J gene TRBJ2-7; D may be TRBD2 (6 bases). Germline V gene lookup returns CDR1 MNHEY and CDR2 SMNVEV (reference sequence). V lost 0 bases and J 3 bases, leaving 15 bases between the germline ends. This CDR3 has 16 amino acids. The CDR3 protein is CASSLSLGTQSYEQYF. The CDR3 DNA reads TGTGCCAGCAGTTTATCCCTCGGGACTCAAAGCTACGAGCAGTACTTC.

This chain links TRBV2 with TRBJ1-1; the D gene is possibly TRBD1 (6 bases). Germline V gene lookup returns CDR1 SNHLY and CDR2 FYNNEI. The germline V and J ends were trimmed by 9 bases and 0 bases, with 11 bases remaining between them. This CDR3 region has 13 residues. This CDR3 is CASHREMNTEAFF. The CDR3 DNA sequence: TGTGCCAGTCACAGGGAAATGAACACTGAAGCTTTCTTT.

This clone was seen once. V is TRBV9 and J is TRBJ1-2; D remains ambiguous. Between the trimmed V and J ends, which lost 3 bases and 7 bases, there was a span of 7 bases. CDR3 length: 11 amino acids. Germline CDR1 and CDR2: SGDLS and YYNGEE. The CDR3 loop reads CASSDQVGYTF. CDR3 in DNA: TGTGCCAGCAGCGATCAGGTTGGCTACACCTTC.

The genes are TRBV7-8 and TRBJ2-1; D gene uncertain. CDR1 and CDR2 from the germline V gene are SGHVS and FQNEAQ. The CDR3 spans 15 residues. Trimming took 3 bases from V and 0 from J, leaving 9 bases between them. This chain's CDR3 is CASSFGSSSYNEQFF. The CDR3 bases are TGTGCCAGCAGCTTCGGGTCAAGCTCCTACAATGAGCAGTTCTTC.